A single sample is the source of the 29 T cell receptor beta chains below, sequenced in a study of sequential checkpoint blockade in melanoma. Assay: immunoSEQ multiplex PCR; the TCRdb copy retains only in-frame clones and omits some. The sample carries about 14,000 clones, 55% to 75% recorded once. Documented treatment: randomized to nivolumab then ipilimumab (arm A) or the reverse (arm B). The specimen was CD8+ T cells sorted from blood (inferred from file names), collected from a patient given nivolumab and ipilimumab in sequence. These receptors came from a human donor with melanoma.

The rearrangement links TRBV7-9 to TRBJ2-7; the match to TRBD2 covers 7 bases. CDR3 length: 13 residues. J lost 3 bases, V lost 6 bases, and 5 bases had no gene match. CDR1 and CDR2 from the germline V gene are SEHNR and FQNEAQ (reference sequence). The CDR3 coding sequence is TGTGCCAGCAGGGGGGGGAGCAACTACGAGCAGTACTTC. Translation gives CASRGGSNYEQYF.

This clone was seen a few times. Here the CDR3 reads CSAWTGTEAFF. CDR3 DNA: TGCAGCGCTTGGACCGGGACAGAAGCTTTCTTT. The chain employs TRBV29-1 and TRBJ1-1; D might be TRBD1 (6 bases). Deletions cut 7 bases from V and 8 bases from J, with 14 bases between. The CDR3 contains 11 residues. The germline V gene has CDR1 SQVTM and CDR2 ANQGSEA.

The sample holds one count of this clone. V gene TRBV7-9 combines with J gene TRBJ2-1, with TRBD2 matching 10 bases. The germline gives CDR1 SEHNR, CDR2 FQNEAQ (reference sequence). The CDR3 extends over 15 amino acids. Germline trimming cut 8 bases from V and 1 base from J; bases unmatched to any gene: 5. CDR3 loop: CASLSGGGSYNEQFF. The CDR3 nucleotides are TGTGCCAGCCTGAGCGGGGGGGGGTCCTACAATGAGCAGTTCTTC.

This clone was counted a few times. The V and J genes are TRBV7-8 and TRBJ2-7; D may be TRBD1 (5 bases). The CDR3 is made up of 17 amino acids. In germline, CDR1 is SGHVS, CDR2 FQNEAQ. The V gene lost 0 bases and the J gene lost 0 bases, with 15 bases spanning the gap. The DNA of the CDR3 is TGTGCCAGCAGCTTAGCGCTCGGACATTTGAGCTCCTACGAGCAGTACTTC. Protein product: CASSLALGHLSSYEQYF.

This chain links TRBV27 with TRBJ2-3; D gene uncertain. The CDR3 extends over 15 amino acids. Germline-derived CDR1 and CDR2 are MNHEY and SMNVEV (reference sequence). Trimming cost V 2 bases and J 0 bases, with 9 bases left between them. The CDR3 sequence is CASSLMAISTDTQYF. CDR3 DNA sequence: TGTGCCAGCAGTTTAATGGCCATCAGCACAGATACGCAGTATTTT.

The chain uses TRBV12-5 and TRBJ1-2; 9 nucleotides line up with TRBD1. CDR1 and CDR2 (germline): LGHNT, FRNRAP. CDR3 length equals 13 residues. Trimming cost V 5 bases and J 6 bases; bases outside gene matches: 4. The CDR3 here is CASGPGQGNGYTF. CDR3 coding DNA: TGTGCTAGTGGTCCCGGACAGGGGAATGGCTACACCTTC.

V and J are TRBV27 and TRBJ2-7; D is possibly TRBD2 (6 bases). Looked up from germline, CDR1 is MNHEY and CDR2 is SMNVEV (reference sequence). There are 13 residues in the CDR3. Trimming stripped 6 bases from V and 1 base from J, with 10 bases between. The DNA of the CDR3 is TGTGCCAGCAGAGTGGGGGGTTCCTACGAGCAGTACTTC. It specifies CASRVGGSYEQYF.

The rearrangement joins TRBV9 to TRBJ2-3; 8 bases agree with TRBD2. The CDR3 is made up of 16 amino acids. Germline assignment: CDR1 SGDLS and CDR2 YYNGEE. V lost 3 bases, J lost 2 bases, and 8 bases stayed unmatched. The CDR3 nucleotides read TGTGCCAGCAGCGCCGCTTTCGGGGGGGCCACAGATACGCAGTATTTT. It specifies CASSAAFGGATDTQYF.

This chain joins TRBV11-2 and TRBJ2-7; D unclear. CDR1 is SGHAT and CDR2 is FQNNGV in the germline V gene. The V and J ends lost 1 base and 2 bases respectively, with 6 bases between them. This CDR3 has 13 residues. This CDR3 reads CASSLGAAYEQYF. The CDR3 DNA follows: TGTGCCAGCAGCTTAGGGGCCGCCTACGAGCAGTACTTC.

The V call is TRBV7-9, the J call TRBJ2-5; TRBD1 matches at 9 bases. This CDR3 comprises 16 residues. Per germline, CDR1 SEHNR and CDR2 FQNEAQ (reference sequence). V lost 5 bases and J lost 5; bases outside the gene matches: 12. The CDR3 protein is CASSPRQGEPTETQYF. CDR3 in DNA: TGTGCCAGCAGCCCAAGACAGGGGGAACCCACCGAGACCCAGTACTTC.

Only one count was recorded for this clone. The V and J genes are TRBV5-6 and TRBJ2-1; 7 bases agree with TRBD1. The ends lost 4 bases at V and 10 bases at J; junction bases unmatched: 14. Germline loops: CDR1 SGHDT, CDR2 YYEEEE. This CDR3 has 15 residues. In DNA form, the CDR3 reads TGTGCCAGCAGCGAGGGACAGCGTACCGGTCCCGAGCAGTTCTTC. Its translation is CASSEGQRTGPEQFF. The whole variable domain, filled in from reference TRBV5-6 and TRBJ2-1, reads DAGVTQSPTHLIKTRGQQVTLRCSPKSGHDTVSWYQQALGQGPQFIFQYYEEEERQRGNFPDRFSGHQFPNYSSELNVNALLLGDSALYLCASSEGQRTGPEQFFGPGTRLTVL.

The gene calls are TRBV19 and TRBJ2-6; tentatively, D is TRBD1 (6 bases). The CDR3 runs 15 residues. Per germline, CDR1 LNHDA and CDR2 SQIVND (reference sequence). Deletions cut 3 bases from V and 1 base from J, with 7 bases between. The CDR3 DNA follows: TGTGCCAGTAGTATCAGGGGTTCTGGGGCCAACGTCCTGACTTTC. Its translation is CASSIRGSGANVLTF.

V gene TRBV14 combines with J gene TRBJ2-7; a possible D gene is TRBD2 (5 bases). This CDR3 spans 13 amino acids. V lost 4 bases and J 6 bases, leaving 13 bases between the germline ends. Germline values: CDR1 SGHDN, CDR2 FVKESK. The CDR3 nucleotides are TGTGCCAGCAGCCCCTTAGGAGGAGGCGAGCAGTACTTC. This codes for CASSPLGGGEQYF.

V and J are TRBV19 and TRBJ2-7; the D is unclear. This CDR3 has 13 residues. CDR1 LNHDA and CDR2 SQIVND come from the germline V gene (reference sequence). V dropped 2 bases and J dropped 7 bases, with 12 bases sitting between them. CDR3 in amino acids: CASSILRFGEQYF. CDR3 nucleotide sequence: TGTGCCAGTAGTATACTGAGATTCGGGGAGCAGTACTTC.

This clone was seen only a few times. Compared with germline, one end of the junction differs, possibly owing to a read error. CDR3 in amino acids: CSGTGGREQYF. The CDR3 region has the DNA TGCTCCGGGACAGGGGGTCGAGAGCAGTACTTC. The rearrangement links TRBV7-6 to TRBJ2-7; 11 positions agree with TRBD1. The CDR3 is 11 residues long. CDR1 is SGHVS, CDR2 FNYEAQ, per germline.

A single count supports this clone. The chain is built from TRBV10-3 and TRBJ2-7; 10 nucleotides match TRBD1. The CDR3 extends over 15 amino acids. With 2 bases clipped from V and 3 bases from J, the junction kept 4 bases outside the gene matches. CDR1 is ENHRY, CDR2 SYGVKD, per germline. The CDR3 protein is CAISEPGQGGYEQYF. CDR3 in DNA: TGTGCCATCAGTGAGCCTGGACAGGGGGGCTACGAGCAGTACTTC.

The chain couples TRBV4-1 to TRBJ2-7, with 9 bases lining up with TRBD1. After removal of 4 bases from V and 0 bases from J, the junction contained 4 bases not matched to a gene. The germline gives CDR1 MGHRA, CDR2 YSYEKL. This CDR3 is built from 15 residues. CDR3 in DNA: TGCGCCAGCAGCCCTACAGGGGGCGACTCCTACGAGCAGTACTTC. Translated: CASSPTGGDSYEQYF.

CDR3 amino acids: CASSLLAGADNEQFF. The CDR3, as DNA: TGCGCCAGCAGCCTCCTAGCGGGGGCGGACAATGAGCAGTTCTTC. The genes are TRBV5-1 and TRBJ2-1, with TRBD2 identical over 10 bases. The length of the CDR3 is 15 residues. From germline, CDR1 is SGHRS and CDR2 YFSETQ. V lost 4 bases and J lost 5; bases outside the gene matches: 6.

CDR3 sequence (DNA): TGTGCCAGCAGCCCCACCCCCCAGGCAACTAATGAAAAACTGTTTTTT. Its protein is CASSPTPQATNEKLFF. The V call is TRBV7-2, the J call TRBJ1-4; D is uncertain. Trimming pared 5 bases from V and 0 bases from J, leaving 13 bases between. The CDR3 totals 16 residues. CDR1 is SGHTA and CDR2 is FQGNSA in the germline V gene.

This clone was detected a few times. CDR3 residues: CASSQGGAQPQHF. In nucleotides, the CDR3 is TGCGCCAGCAGCCAAGGCGGGGCCCAGCCCCAGCATTTT. The chain joins TRBV4-1 to TRBJ1-5, with a possible D match to TRBD1 (5 bases). Germline V CDR1 and CDR2: MGHRA, YSYEKL. CDR3 length: 13 residues. With 1 base removed from V and 7 bases from J, the gap between germline ends came to 8 bases.

The chain combines TRBV4-1 with TRBJ1-4; 8 nucleotides match TRBD1. CDR3 length equals 16 residues. The V segment lost 8 bases and the J segment 8 bases; nucleotides outside the gene matches: 16. Germline V lookup: CDR1 MGHRA, CDR2 YSYEKL. The CDR3 DNA reads TGCGCCAGCTACGGGGGGACAGGTATTCCGGGGGAAAAACTGTTTTTT. It is translated as CASYGGTGIPGEKLFF.

The chain uses TRBV15 and TRBJ2-7, with 12 nucleotides matching TRBD2. Germline V lookup: CDR1 LNHNV, CDR2 YYDKDF (reference sequence). The CDR3 length is 15 residues. V lost 5 bases to trimming and J lost 1 base; unmatched junction nucleotides: 3. The CDR3 sequence is CATSEGLAGSYEQYF. CDR3 nucleotide sequence: TGTGCCACCAGCGAAGGACTAGCGGGATCCTACGAGCAGTACTTC.

With respect to this clone: Other DNA sequences from this sample encode an identical CDR3 as well. The chain links TRBV19 to TRBJ1-6, with 9 bases matching TRBD1. The CDR3 covers 15 residues. Germline CDR1 LNHDA, CDR2 SQIVND (reference sequence). V gave up 3 bases and J gave up 6 bases; unmatched junction bases: 3. The CDR3 protein is CASSITDRGNSPLHF. CDR3 coding DNA: TGTGCCAGTAGTATCACGGACAGGGGTAATTCACCCCTCCACTTT.

The chain employs TRBV12-5 and TRBJ2-1; the match to TRBD2 covers 13 bases. The CDR3 has 17 amino acids. Germline-derived CDR1 and CDR2 are LGHNT and FRNRAP. The V gene end was trimmed by 6 bases and the J gene end by 9 bases; junction bases not matched to a gene: 14. CDR3 sequence reads: CASGLTLAGGSLGEQFF. In DNA form, the CDR3 reads TGTGCTAGTGGCCTCACACTAGCGGGGGGGTCTTTGGGTGAGCAGTTCTTC.

The rearrangement joins TRBV7-2 to TRBJ2-1; 9 bases are shared with TRBD2. This CDR3 has 15 amino acids. The germline gives CDR1 SGHTA, CDR2 FQGNSA. The V and J ends lost 1 base and 3 bases, in that order; junction bases with no gene match: 1. In DNA form, the CDR3 reads TGTGCCAGCAGCTTAGGACTAGCGGACTACAATGAGCAGTTCTTC. It yields the protein CASSLGLADYNEQFF. Supplemented by reference TRBV7-2 and TRBJ2-1, the full variable domain reads GAGVSQSPSNKVTEKGKDVELRCDPISGHTALYWYRQSLGQGLEFLIYFQGNSAPDKSGLPSDRFSAERTGGSVSTLTIQRTQQEDSAVYLCASSLGLADYNEQFFGPGTRLTVL.

The V call is TRBV9, the J call TRBJ2-5; TRBD2 matches at 10 bases. Germline V gene lookup returns CDR1 SGDLS and CDR2 YYNGEE. CDR3 length: 16 amino acids. V lost 4 bases, J lost 3 bases, and 9 bases stayed unmatched. The chain's CDR3 is CASSSGLAKGKETQYF. CDR3 coding DNA: TGTGCCAGCAGCTCGGGACTAGCGAAGGGGAAAGAGACCCAGTACTTC.

This clone has just a few counts. The chain combines TRBV7-3 with TRBJ2-2, with 16 bases that match TRBD2. Germline CDR1 is SGHTA and CDR2 is FQGTGA. The CDR3 covers 20 residues. Trimming cost V 5 bases and J 4 bases; bases outside gene matches: 13. CDR3 in DNA: TGTGCCAGCAGCCGACCCCCGGGACTAGCGGGAGGGCCTCTCACCGGGGAGCTGTTTTTT. Translated: CASSRPPGLAGGPLTGELFF.

Only a few counts were recorded for this clone. This chain joins TRBV6-6 and TRBJ2-7; D perhaps matches TRBD2 (6 bases). The germline V gene has CDR1 MNHNY and CDR2 SVGAGI (reference sequence). The CDR3 is made up of 13 amino acids. V lost 8 bases to trimming and J lost 2 bases, with 13 bases between them. CDR3 amino acids: CASLRGNTYEQYF. In DNA form, the CDR3 reads TGTGCCAGCCTGCGGGGAAACACCTACGAGCAGTACTTC.

The chain joins TRBV7-9 to TRBJ2-7, with 11 positions matching TRBD2. V gave up 7 bases and J gave up 3 bases; unmatched junction bases: 11. The germline V gene has CDR1 SEHNR and CDR2 FQNEAQ (reference sequence). This CDR3 is 16 amino acids long. In DNA, the CDR3 is TGTGCCAGCACCCCCGCTATGACTAGCGGGATCTACGAGCAGTACTTC. This codes for CASTPAMTSGIYEQYF.